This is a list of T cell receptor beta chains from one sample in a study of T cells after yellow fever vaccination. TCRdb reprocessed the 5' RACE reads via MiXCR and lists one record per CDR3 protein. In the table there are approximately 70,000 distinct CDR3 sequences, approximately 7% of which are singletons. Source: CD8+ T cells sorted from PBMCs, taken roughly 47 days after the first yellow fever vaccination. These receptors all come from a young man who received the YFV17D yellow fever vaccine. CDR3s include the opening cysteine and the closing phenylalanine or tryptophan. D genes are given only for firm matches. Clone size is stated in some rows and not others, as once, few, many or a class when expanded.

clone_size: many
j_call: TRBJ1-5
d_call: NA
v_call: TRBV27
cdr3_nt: TGTGCCAGCAGGGAGGGGGAGGGGAGCAATCAGCCCCAGCATTTT
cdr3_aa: CASREGEGSNQPQHF

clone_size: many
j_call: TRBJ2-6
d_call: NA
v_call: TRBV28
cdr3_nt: TGTGCCAGCAGCCGGAGGGTAGGGGCCAACGTCCTGACTTTC
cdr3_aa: CASSRRVGANVLTF

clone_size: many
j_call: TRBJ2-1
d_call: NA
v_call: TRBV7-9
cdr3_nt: TGTGCCAGCAGCTTAGTTGCCAACTACAATGAGCAGTTCTTC
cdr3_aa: CASSLVANYNEQFF

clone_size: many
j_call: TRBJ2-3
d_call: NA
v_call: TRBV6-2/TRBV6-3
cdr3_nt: TGTGCCAGCAGCCCGGGACCCCGCACAGATACGCAGTATTTT
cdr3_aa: CASSPGPRTDTQYF

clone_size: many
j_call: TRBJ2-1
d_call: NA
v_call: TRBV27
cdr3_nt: TGTGCCAGCAGTTCCTACAGGGCTCATAGCAGTAATGAGCAGTTCTTC
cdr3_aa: CASSSYRAHSSNEQFF

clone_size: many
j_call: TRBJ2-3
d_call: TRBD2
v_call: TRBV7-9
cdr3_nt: TGTGCCAGCAGCTTAGTAGGTACTAGCGGGGGGGCCATCACCAATACGCAGTATTTT
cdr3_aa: CASSLVGTSGGAITNTQYF

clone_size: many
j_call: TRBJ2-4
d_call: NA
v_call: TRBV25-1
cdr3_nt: TGTGCCAGCAGTGACGGGGAATTTCAGTACTTC
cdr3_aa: CASSDGEFQYF

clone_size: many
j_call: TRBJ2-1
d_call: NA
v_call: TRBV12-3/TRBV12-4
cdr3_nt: TGTGCCAGCAGTTTGGGGCTCAATGAGCAGTTCTTC
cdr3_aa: CASSLGLNEQFF

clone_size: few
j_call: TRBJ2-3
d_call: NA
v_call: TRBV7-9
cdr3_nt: TGTGCCAGCAGCTTCGGGGGAGATACGCAGTATTTT
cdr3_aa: CASSFGGDTQYF

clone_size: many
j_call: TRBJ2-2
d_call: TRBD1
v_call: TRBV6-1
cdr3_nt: TGTGCCAGCAGAGGACAGGGGGCTGGCGGGGAGCTGTTTTTT
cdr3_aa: CASRGQGAGGELFF

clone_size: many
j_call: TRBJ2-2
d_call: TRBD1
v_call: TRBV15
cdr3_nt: TGTGCCACCAGCAGAGGAACCTGGACAGGGCAAGACACCGGGGAGCTGTTTTTT
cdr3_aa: CATSRGTWTGQDTGELFF

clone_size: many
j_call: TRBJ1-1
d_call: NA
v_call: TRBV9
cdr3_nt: TGTGCCAGCAGCCCGACGGGCTTATCGAACACTGAAGCTTTCTTT
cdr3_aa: CASSPTGLSNTEAFF

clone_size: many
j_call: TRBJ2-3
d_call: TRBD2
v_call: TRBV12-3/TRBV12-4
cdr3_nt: TGTGCCAGCGCCTGGACTAGCCTGGATACGCAGTATTTT
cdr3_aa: CASAWTSLDTQYF

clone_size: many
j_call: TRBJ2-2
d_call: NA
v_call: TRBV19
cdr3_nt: TGTGCCAGTAGCTTCAGGGCGAACACCGGGGAGCTGTTTTTT
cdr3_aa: CASSFRANTGELFF

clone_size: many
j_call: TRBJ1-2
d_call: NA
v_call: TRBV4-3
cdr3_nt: TGCGCCAGCAGCCATCGGACTCTCCCAGGAGGCTACACCTTC
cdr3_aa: CASSHRTLPGGYTF

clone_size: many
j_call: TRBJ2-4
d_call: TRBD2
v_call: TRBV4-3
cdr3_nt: TGCGCCAGCAGCCAAGATTGGTGGGGGGGGGAGCAACAGTACTTC
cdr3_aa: CASSQDWWGGEQQYF

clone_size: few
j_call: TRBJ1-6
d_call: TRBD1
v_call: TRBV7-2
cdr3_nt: TGTGCCAGCAGCAGCAGGGGGCATTCACCCCTCCACTTT
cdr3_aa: CASSSRGHSPLHF

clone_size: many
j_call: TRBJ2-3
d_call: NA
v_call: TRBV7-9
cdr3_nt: TGTGCCAGCAGCCCCCGCGAAGGGAAGGAGACAGATACGCAGTATTTT
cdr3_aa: CASSPREGKETDTQYF

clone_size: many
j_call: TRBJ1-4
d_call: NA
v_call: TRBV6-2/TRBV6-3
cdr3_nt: TGTGCCAGCACCTCGGGGGCTAATGAAAAACTGTTTTTT
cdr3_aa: CASTSGANEKLFF

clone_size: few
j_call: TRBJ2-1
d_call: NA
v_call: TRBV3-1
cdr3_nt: TGTGCCAGCAGCCACCCGCCGAGGGCTGGTTCGTACAATGAGCAGTTCTTC
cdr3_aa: CASSHPPRAGSYNEQFF

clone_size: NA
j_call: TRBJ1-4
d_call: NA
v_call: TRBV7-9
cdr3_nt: TGTGCCAGCAGCTCCACAGGGCAGGAGGGAGAAAAACTGTTTTTT
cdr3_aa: CASSSTGQEGEKLFF

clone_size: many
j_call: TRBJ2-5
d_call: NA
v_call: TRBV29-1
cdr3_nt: TGCAGCGTAGCGCCCAGGGCGGAAGAGACCCAGTACTTC
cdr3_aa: CSVAPRAEETQYF

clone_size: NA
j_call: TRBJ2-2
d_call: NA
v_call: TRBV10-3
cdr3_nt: TGTGCCATCAGTGAGTCGACTGAGGGGGACGGGGAGCTGTTTTTT
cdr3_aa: CAISESTEGDGELFF

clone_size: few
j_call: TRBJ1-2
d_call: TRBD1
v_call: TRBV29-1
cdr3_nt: TGCAGCGTCGCAGGGGGCGAATATGGCTACACCTTC
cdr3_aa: CSVAGGEYGYTF

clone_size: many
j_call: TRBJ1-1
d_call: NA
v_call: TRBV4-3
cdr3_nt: TGCGCCAGCAGCCAGTTGGGGGATAATAATGAAGCTTTCTTT
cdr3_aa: CASSQLGDNNEAFF

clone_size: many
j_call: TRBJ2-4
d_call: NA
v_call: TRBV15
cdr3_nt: TGTGCCACCAGCAGAGAACAGGGTGGAGCCAAAAACATTCAGTACTTC
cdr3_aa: CATSREQGGAKNIQYF

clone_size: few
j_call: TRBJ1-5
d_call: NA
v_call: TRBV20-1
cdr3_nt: TGCAGTGCTAGGGTACGGAGCAATCAGCCCCAGCATTTT
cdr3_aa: CSARVRSNQPQHF

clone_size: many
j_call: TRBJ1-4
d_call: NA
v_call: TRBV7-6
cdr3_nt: TGTGCCAGCAGCTTAAAGGCACAGGGACGAGAAAAACTGTTTTTT
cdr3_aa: CASSLKAQGREKLFF

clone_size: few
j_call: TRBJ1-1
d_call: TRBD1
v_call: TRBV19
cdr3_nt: TGCTCCCAGGGGGACAGGGGTCTTAACACTGAAGCTTTCTTT
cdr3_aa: CSQGDRGLNTEAFF

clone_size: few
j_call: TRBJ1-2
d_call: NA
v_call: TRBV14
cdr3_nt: TGTGCCAGCAGCCAAGAATTCCAGCAAAATGGCTACACCTTC
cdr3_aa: CASSQEFQQNGYTF

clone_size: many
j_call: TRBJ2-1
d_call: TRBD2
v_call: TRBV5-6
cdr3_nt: TGTGCCAGCGGGGGGACTATCCAGTTCTTC
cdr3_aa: CASGGTIQFF

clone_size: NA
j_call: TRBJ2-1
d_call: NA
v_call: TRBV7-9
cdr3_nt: TGTGCCAGCAGCTTAGTAGTGAGGGTCTGGAACAATGAGCAGTTCTTC
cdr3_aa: CASSLVVRVWNNEQFF

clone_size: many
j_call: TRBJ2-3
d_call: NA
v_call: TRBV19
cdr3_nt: TGTGCCAGTAGCTGGGGTTCCGGCACAGATACGCAGTATTTT
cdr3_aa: CASSWGSGTDTQYF

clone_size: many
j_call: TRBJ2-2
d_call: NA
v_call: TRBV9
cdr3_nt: TGTGCCAGCAGCGTAGCCGACAGATCGGGGATCGGGGAGCTGTTTTTT
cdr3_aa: CASSVADRSGIGELFF

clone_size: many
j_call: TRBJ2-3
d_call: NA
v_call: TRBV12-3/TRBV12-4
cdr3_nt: TGTGCCAGCAGTTTCTTTGGGGGTACAGATACGCAGTATTTT
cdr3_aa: CASSFFGGTDTQYF

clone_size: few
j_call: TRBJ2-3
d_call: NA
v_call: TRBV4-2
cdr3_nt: TGTGCCAGCAGCCAACGGCTATTCCCAGATACGCAGTATTTT
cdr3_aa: CASSQRLFPDTQYF

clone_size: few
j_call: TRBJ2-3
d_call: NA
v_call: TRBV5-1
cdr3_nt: TGCGCCAGCAGCTCCGGCCTCCCAATCACAGATACGCAGTATTTT
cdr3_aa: CASSSGLPITDTQYF

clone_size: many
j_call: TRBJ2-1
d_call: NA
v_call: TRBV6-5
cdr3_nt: TGTGCCAGCAGTCCAACTATCAGGGGAGGTTTCAATGAGCAGTTCTTC
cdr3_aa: CASSPTIRGGFNEQFF

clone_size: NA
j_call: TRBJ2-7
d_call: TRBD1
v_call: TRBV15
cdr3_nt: TGTGCCACCAGCAGAGGAACAGGGGGCTGGAATTACGAGCAGTACTTC
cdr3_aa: CATSRGTGGWNYEQYF

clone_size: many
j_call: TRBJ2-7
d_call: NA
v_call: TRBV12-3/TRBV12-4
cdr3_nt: TGTGCCAGCAGTTTGGACAGCGCCTCCTACGAGCAGTACTTC
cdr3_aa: CASSLDSASYEQYF

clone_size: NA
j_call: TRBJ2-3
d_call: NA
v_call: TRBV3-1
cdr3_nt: TGTGCCAGCAGCCTTCCGAGTCGCCGATCGCAGTATTTT
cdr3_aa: CASSLPSRRSQYF

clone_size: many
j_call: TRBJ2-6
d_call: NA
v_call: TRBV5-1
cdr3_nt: TGCGCCAGCAGCTTGTTGGGGTCTGGGGCCAACGTCCTGACTTTC
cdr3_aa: CASSLLGSGANVLTF

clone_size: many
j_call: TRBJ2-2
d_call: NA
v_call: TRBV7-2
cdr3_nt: TGTGCCAGCAGTTTTTCGGCGGGCAGGGCCACCACCGGGGAGCTGTTTTTT
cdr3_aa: CASSFSAGRATTGELFF

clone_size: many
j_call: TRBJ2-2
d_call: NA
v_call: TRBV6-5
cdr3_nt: TGTGCCAGCAGTCTACGGTCTTACTCGGGCACCGGGGAGCTGTTTTTT
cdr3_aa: CASSLRSYSGTGELFF

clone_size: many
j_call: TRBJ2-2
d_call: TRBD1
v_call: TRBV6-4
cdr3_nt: TGTGCCAGCAGTGATGGGACAGACACCGGGGAGCTGTTTTTT
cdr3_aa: CASSDGTDTGELFF

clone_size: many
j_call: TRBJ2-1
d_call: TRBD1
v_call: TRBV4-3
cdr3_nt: TGCGCCAGCAGCCAGGGGACAGGGGGTTTTGATGAGCAGTTCTTC
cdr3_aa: CASSQGTGGFDEQFF

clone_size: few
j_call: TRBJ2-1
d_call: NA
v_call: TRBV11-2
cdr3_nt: TGTGCCAGCAGCTTAGGCAGGGGAATCTACAATGAGCAGTTCTTC
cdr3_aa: CASSLGRGIYNEQFF

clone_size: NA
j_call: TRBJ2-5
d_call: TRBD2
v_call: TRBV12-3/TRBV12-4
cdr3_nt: TGTGCCAGCATGACGGGGAGGGACCCCCGTGAGACCCAGTACTTC
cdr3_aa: CASMTGRDPRETQYF

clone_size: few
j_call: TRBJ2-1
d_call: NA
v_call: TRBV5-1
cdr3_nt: TGCGCCAGCAGCTGGACCCCTGGGGGGCCCTACAATGAGCAGTTCTTC
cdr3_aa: CASSWTPGGPYNEQFF

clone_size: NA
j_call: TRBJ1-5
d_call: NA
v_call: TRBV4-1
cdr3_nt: TGCGCCAGCAGCCCTACAGGGCTTAGCAATCAGCCCCAGCATTTT
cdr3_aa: CASSPTGLSNQPQHF

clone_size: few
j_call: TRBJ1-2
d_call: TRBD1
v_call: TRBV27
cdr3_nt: TGTGCCAGCAGTACAGGGGGGGATTCCGGCTACACCTTC
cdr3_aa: CASSTGGDSGYTF

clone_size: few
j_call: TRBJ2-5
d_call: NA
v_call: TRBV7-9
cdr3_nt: TGTGCCAGCAGCTTAGGCATATTCCTAGGCCAAGAGACCCAGTACTTC
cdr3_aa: CASSLGIFLGQETQYF